The 28 T cell receptor beta chains given below trace back to one sample, sequenced in a study of blood T cell repertoires in COVID-19. Clones were read by immunoSEQ multiplex PCR, and TCRdb kept only the in-frame ones, dropping some. The profile covers around 250,000 clones, with roughly 89% appearing a single time and less than 1% taken by the ten largest. Sequences were obtained from peripheral blood. These receptors came from a woman in her thirties or forties who had recovered from COVID-19.

V gene TRBV27 combines with J gene TRBJ2-4; D is ambiguous. CDR3 size: 13 residues. Deletions cut 4 bases from V and 2 bases from J, with 6 bases between. Germline loops: CDR1 MNHEY, CDR2 SMNVEV (reference sequence). CDR3 amino acids: CASSSLTKNIQYF. The CDR3 DNA reads TGTGCCAGCAGTTCTCTTACCAAAAACATTCAGTACTTC.

The chain is built from TRBV7-2 and TRBJ1-1, with a weak D call TRBD1 (5 bases). Per the germline V gene, CDR1 is SGHTA and CDR2 is FQGNSA. The CDR3 sequence is 14 residues long. V was clipped by 2 bases and J by 2 bases, with 9 bases between them. The CDR3 region is CASSLRQFNTEAFF. The CDR3 coding sequence is TGTGCCAGCAGCTTACGACAGTTTAACACTGAAGCTTTCTTT. The full variable domain, rest sourced from reference TRBV7-2 and TRBJ1-1, is GAGVSQSPSNKVTEKGKDVELRCDPISGHTALYWYRQSLGQGLEFLIYFQGNSAPDKSGLPSDRFSAERTGGSVSTLTIQRTQQEDSAVYLCASSLRQFNTEAFFGQGTRLTVV.

With respect to this clone: An end of the junction differs from the germline gene, which may be a read error. CDR3 DNA: TGCGCCAGTAGCCAAGAGTGGACAGGGTGGGATACGCAGTATTTT. It codes for CASSQEWTGWDTQYF. V usage is TRBV4-1 and J usage is TRBJ2-3, with TRBD1 matching 8 bases. CDR1 is MGHRA, CDR2 YSYEKL, per germline. The CDR3 has 15 residues.

This sequence joins TRBV18 and TRBJ2-1; 9 positions match TRBD2. Germline lookup yields CDR1 KGHSH and CDR2 LQKENI. The CDR3 extends over 15 amino acids. The V segment lost 5 bases and the J segment 4 bases; nucleotides outside the gene matches: 6. The CDR3 is CASSGSGRMYNEQFF. CDR3 nucleotide sequence: TGTGCCAGCTCAGGGAGCGGGAGGATGTACAATGAGCAGTTCTTC.

This clone is a singleton in its sample. The sample carries other DNA sequences with the same CDR3. The J gene is TRBJ2-1, the V gene TRBV18, with 8 bases aligning to TRBD2. The CDR3 is made up of 15 amino acids. Trimming removed 2 bases from V and 3 bases from J; junction bases left unmatched: 3. Looked up from germline, CDR1 is KGHSH and CDR2 is LQKENI. The CDR3: CASSPETSGYNEQFF. The CDR3 DNA reads TGTGCCAGCTCACCAGAAACTAGCGGCTACAATGAGCAGTTCTTC. Variable domain in full (rest from reference TRBV18 and TRBJ2-1): NAGVMQNPRHLVRRRGQEARLRCSPMKGHSHVYWYRQLPEEGLKFMVYLQKENIIDESGMPKERFSAEFPKEGPSILRIQQVVRGDSAAYFCASSPETSGYNEQFFGPGTRLTVL.

The gene calls are TRBV27 and TRBJ2-7; 7 bases map to TRBD2. This CDR3 region has 15 residues. The germline V gene has CDR1 MNHEY and CDR2 SMNVEV (reference sequence). V dropped 5 bases and J dropped 2; count of bases not matched to a gene: 9. As DNA, the CDR3 is TGTGCCAGCAGTCCCCAGGGAGGGGCGACCTACGAGCAGTACTTC. Its translation is CASSPQGGATYEQYF.

The rearrangement links TRBV2 to TRBJ2-2; 10 bases agree with TRBD1. V shed 4 bases and J 7 bases; nucleotides not matched to a gene: 6. The CDR3 contains 15 residues. Germline V lookup: CDR1 SNHLY, CDR2 FYNNEI. The CDR3 protein is CASSGPGTGVGELFF. The CDR3 nucleotides read TGTGCCAGCAGTGGTCCCGGGACAGGGGTCGGGGAGCTGTTTTTT.

The genes are TRBV5-1 and TRBJ1-2; D is unresolved. CDR3 size: 14 residues. Germline CDR1 SGHRS, CDR2 YFSETQ. V lost 0 bases and J lost 3, with 9 bases in between. As DNA, the CDR3 is TGCGCCAGCAGCTTGGACAGCAAGTACTATGGCTACACCTTC. It codes for CASSLDSKYYGYTF. The full variable domain, in which reference TRBV5-1 and TRBJ1-2 provide the parts outside the CDR3, is KAGVTQTPRYLIKTRGQQVTLSCSPISGHRSVSWYQQTPGQGLQFLFEYFSETQRNKGNFPGRFSGRQFSNSRSEMNVSTLELGDSALYLCASSLDSKYYGYTFGSGTRLTVV.

V is TRBV6-5 and J is TRBJ1-2, with D tentatively TRBD1 (5 bases). This CDR3 region has 14 residues. CDR1 and CDR2 (germline): MNHEY, SVGAGI. V was shortened by 6 bases and J by 8 bases, with 19 bases between the two germline ends. The CDR3 DNA reads as TGTGCCAGCAGAACCAACTGGGGGGTGGGCGGCTACACCTTC. Its protein product is CASRTNWGVGGYTF.

The V and J genes are TRBV7-3 and TRBJ2-1, with D perhaps TRBD2 (6 bases). The CDR3 totals 15 residues. With 4 bases removed from V and 6 bases from J, the gap between germline ends came to 16 bases. Germline V gene data show CDR1 as SGHTA and CDR2 as FQGTGA. The CDR3 DNA reads as TGTGCCAGCAGCTCACCTAAAACTAGCCCCAATGAGCAGTTCTTC. This encodes CASSSPKTSPNEQFF.

The chain employs TRBV10-3 and TRBJ1-6; 8 bases match TRBD1. V lost 9 bases, J lost 8 bases, and 12 bases stayed unmatched. Per germline, CDR1 ENHRY and CDR2 SYGVKD. This CDR3 region has 15 residues. This CDR3 reads CAISLRGQADSPLHF. The CDR3 DNA is TGTGCCATTAGTCTACGGGGACAGGCGGATTCACCCCTCCACTTT.

In regard to this clone: An end of the junction does not agree with germline; a read error may underlie this. The chain uses TRBV3-1 (or the pseudogene TRBV3-2) and TRBJ2-1, with 9 bases identical to TRBD1. CDR3 length: 12 residues. Per germline, CDR1 LGHDT and CDR2 YNNKEL (reference sequence). This CDR3 is CASSQGTGGSIF. The CDR3 DNA reads as TGTGCCAGCAGCCAAGGTACAGGGGGCTCGATCTTC.

This chain uses TRBV27 with TRBJ2-1, with a possible D match to TRBD1 (6 bases). In germline, CDR1 is MNHEY, CDR2 SMNVEV (reference sequence). Trimming took off 5 bases at V and 4 bases at J, with 12 bases between the two ends. The CDR3 consists of 14 residues. CDR3 sequence: CASSVTTGYNEQFF. The CDR3 bases are TGTGCCAGCAGTGTGACTACAGGGTACAATGAGCAGTTCTTC.

The chain links TRBV23-1 to TRBJ1-1, with D maybe TRBD1 (5 bases). TRBV23-1 falls under the ORF class, with uncertain function. The V and J ends lost 11 bases and 8 bases respectively, with 9 bases between them. CDR3 length: 9 residues. CDR3 DNA sequence: TGCGCCGCTCGACAGGAAGCTTTCTTT. Translation: CAARQEAFF.

This clone was seen only once. This chain connects TRBV27 to TRBJ2-3, with D perhaps TRBD2 (6 bases). The length of the CDR3 is 15 residues. Germline V gives CDR1 MNHEY, CDR2 SMNVEV (reference sequence). The V end lost 6 bases, the J end lost 2 bases, and 15 bases lay between the germline ends. The CDR3 here is CASSIGGFSTDTQYF. The DNA for the CDR3 is TGTGCCAGCAGCATAGGAGGGTTCTCCACAGATACGCAGTATTTT.

This clone was recorded only once. The J gene is TRBJ1-5, the V gene TRBV27, with TRBD1 matching 9 bases. The V gene end was trimmed by 6 bases and the J gene end by 6 bases; junction bases not matched to a gene: 9. CDR1 and CDR2 from the germline V gene are MNHEY and SMNVEV (reference sequence). The CDR3 sequence is 15 residues long. In DNA, the CDR3 is TGTGCCAGCAGCCCCCGACAGGGGGAAGGTCAGCCCCAGCATTTT. Its translation: CASSPRQGEGQPQHF.

J is TRBJ1-1 and V is TRBV3-1 (or the pseudogene TRBV3-2); D is unclear. The germline gives CDR1 LGHDT, CDR2 YNNKEL (reference sequence). The V end was cut by 7 bases, the J end by 4 bases, with 19 bases between. This CDR3 region has 15 residues. CDR3 residues: CASTSLYGEFTEAFF. DNA for the CDR3: TGTGCCAGCACTTCATTATATGGTGAGTTCACTGAAGCTTTCTTT.

This rearrangement joins TRBV18 to TRBJ2-7; 7 nucleotides line up with TRBD1. The CDR3 is 13 residues long. V lost 9 bases and J lost 2; bases outside the gene matches: 7. Germline CDR1 and CDR2: KGHSH and LQKENI. CDR3 sequence: CASRQGNPYEQYF. The DNA for the CDR3 is TGTGCCAGTAGACAGGGTAACCCCTACGAGCAGTACTTC.

The CDR3 region has the DNA TGCGCCAGCAGCCAAGGGCCACAGGGCTTCGCTTTCTTT. The encoded protein is CASSQGPQGFAFF. The V gene is TRBV4-1, the J gene TRBJ1-1; a possible D gene is TRBD1 (6 bases). The germline CDR1 and CDR2 sequences are MGHRA and YSYEKL. This CDR3 is built from 13 residues. V dropped 1 base and J dropped 11 bases, with 14 bases sitting between them.

The rearrangement joins TRBV9 to TRBJ2-1, with TRBD2 matching 9 bases. Germline V gives CDR1 SGDLS, CDR2 YYNGEE. The CDR3 runs 15 residues. J gave up 7 bases and V 1 base, and 6 bases lay outside the gene matches. CDR3 sequence reads: CASSVFAAGGNEQFF. CDR3 nucleotide sequence: TGTGCCAGCAGCGTATTTGCGGCGGGAGGGAATGAGCAGTTCTTC. Together with reference TRBV9 and TRBJ2-1, the CDR3 gives the full variable domain: DSGVTQTPKHLITATGQRVTLRCSPRSGDLSVYWYQQSLDQGLQFLIQYYNGEERAKGNILERFSAQQFPDLHSELNLSSLELGDSALYFCASSVFAAGGNEQFFGPGTRLTVL.

V and J are TRBV7-8 and TRBJ2-7; no clear D. The germline V gene encodes CDR1 SGHVS and CDR2 FQNEAQ. Trimming left V 5 bases short and J 5 bases short, with 19 bases between. CDR3 size: 15 residues. Here the CDR3 DNA reads TGTGCCAGCAGCCGCCAAAGAGGCTTCCCGGACGAGCAGTACTTC. As protein: CASSRQRGFPDEQYF.

CDR3 in amino acids: CASSDTGHLGNTIYF. CDR3 coding DNA: TGTGCCAGCAGTGACACAGGTCACCTCGGAAACACCATATATTTT. The chain carries TRBV2 and TRBJ1-3; D perhaps matches TRBD1 (5 bases). The CDR3 consists of 15 residues. Trimming left V 3 bases short and J 4 bases short, with 13 bases between. Per germline, CDR1 SNHLY and CDR2 FYNNEI.

This chain uses TRBV5-1 with TRBJ2-5; unclear D gene. This CDR3 has 11 residues. The germline V gene encodes CDR1 SGHRS and CDR2 YFSETQ. Deletions cut 1 base from V and 5 bases from J, with 3 bases between. The CDR3 loop is CASSLTETQYF. The DNA of the CDR3 is TGCGCCAGCAGCTTGACTGAGACCCAGTACTTC.

The chain carries TRBV11-1 and TRBJ1-6; 7 bases are a match to TRBD1. Germline CDR1 reads SGHAT; CDR2 reads FQDESV (reference sequence). J was trimmed by 10 bases and V by 5 bases; bases with no gene match: 8. This CDR3 has 14 residues. The CDR3 reads CASSPRTGGSPLHF. Here the CDR3 DNA reads TGTGCCAGCAGCCCAAGGACAGGTGGGTCACCCCTCCACTTT.

The chain joins TRBV5-1 to TRBJ2-7; 7 nucleotides align to TRBD2. Germline V gives CDR1 SGHRS, CDR2 YFSETQ. Unmatched junction bases numbered 5, after V lost 3 bases and J lost 2 bases. The CDR3 is 14 amino acids. DNA of the CDR3: TGCGCCAGCAGCTCAACTAGCGACCCCTACGAGCAGTACTTC. The encoded protein is CASSSTSDPYEQYF.

V usage is TRBV9 and J usage is TRBJ2-7; 12 nucleotides agree with TRBD2. Trimming took 0 bases from V and 5 from J; bases not matched to a gene: 9. Germline loops: CDR1 SGDLS, CDR2 YYNGEE. The CDR3 consists of 17 residues. CDR3 loop: CASSVDYLAGGPHEQYF. CDR3 coding DNA: TGTGCCAGCAGCGTAGACTATCTAGCGGGAGGGCCCCACGAGCAGTACTTC.

This sequence joins TRBV15 and TRBJ2-2, with a tentative D call TRBD2 (6 bases). V lost 6 bases to trimming and J lost 7 bases, with 21 bases between them. CDR1 is LNHNV and CDR2 is YYDKDF in the germline V gene (reference sequence). CDR3 length equals 16 residues. Written as DNA, the CDR3 is TGTGCCACCAGTGGCGGAGGGCGACGAACGGGCGGGGAGCTGTTTTTT. It specifies CATSGGGRRTGGELFF.

V is TRBV2 and J is TRBJ2-5; D is ambiguous. Germline CDR1 SNHLY, CDR2 FYNNEI. Trimming took 3 bases from V and 2 from J, leaving 10 bases between them. CDR3 length: 14 residues. Here the CDR3 DNA reads TGTGCCAGCAGTGATTGGCAGGTACAAGAGACCCAGTACTTC. The encoded protein is CASSDWQVQETQYF.